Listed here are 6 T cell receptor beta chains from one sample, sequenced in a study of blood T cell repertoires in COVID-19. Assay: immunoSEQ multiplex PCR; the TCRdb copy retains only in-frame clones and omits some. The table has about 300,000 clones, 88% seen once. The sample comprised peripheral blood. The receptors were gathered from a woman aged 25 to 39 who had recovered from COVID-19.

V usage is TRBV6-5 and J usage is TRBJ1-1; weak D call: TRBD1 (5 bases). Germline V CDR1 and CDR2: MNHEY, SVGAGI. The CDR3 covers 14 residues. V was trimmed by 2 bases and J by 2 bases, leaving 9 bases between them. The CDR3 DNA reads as TGTGCCAGCAGTTACGCCAGGGCCAACACTGAAGCTTTCTTT. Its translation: CASSYARANTEAFF.

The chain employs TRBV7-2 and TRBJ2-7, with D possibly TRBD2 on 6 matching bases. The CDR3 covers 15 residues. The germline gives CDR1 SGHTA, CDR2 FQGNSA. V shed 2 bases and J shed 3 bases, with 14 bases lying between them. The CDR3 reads CASSLTGGDHYEQYF. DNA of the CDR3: TGTGCCAGCAGCTTAACCGGCGGGGACCACTACGAGCAGTACTTC.

CDR3 nucleotide sequence: TGTGCCAGCAGCTCCGGACAGGGGCAGGGAGGCTACACCTTC. Residues: CASSSGQGQGGYTF. The genes are TRBV11-1 and TRBJ1-2, with 9 bases fitting TRBD1. CDR3 length: 14 residues. The germline CDR1 and CDR2 sequences are SGHAT and FQDESV (reference sequence). The ends lost 4 bases at V and 8 bases at J; junction bases unmatched: 8.

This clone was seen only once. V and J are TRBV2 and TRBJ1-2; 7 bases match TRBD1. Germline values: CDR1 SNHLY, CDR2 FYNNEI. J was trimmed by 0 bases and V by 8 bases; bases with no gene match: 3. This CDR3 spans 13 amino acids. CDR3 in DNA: TGTGCCAGCCGGGACAGAGCTAACTATGGCTACACCTTC. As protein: CASRDRANYGYTF.

CDR3 sequence (DNA): TGTGCCACCAGTAAAGACTCGGATACGCAGTATTTT. It yields the protein CATSKDSDTQYF. This sequence joins TRBV24-1 and TRBJ2-3; D ambiguous. V was shortened by 6 bases and J by 6 bases, with 9 bases between the two germline ends. Germline CDR1 is KGHDR and CDR2 is SFDVKD. The CDR3 length is 12 residues.

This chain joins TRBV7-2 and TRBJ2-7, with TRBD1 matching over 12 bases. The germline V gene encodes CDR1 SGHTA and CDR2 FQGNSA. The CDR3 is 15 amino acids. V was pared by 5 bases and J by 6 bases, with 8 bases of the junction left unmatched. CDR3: CASSRDRGRLSEQYF. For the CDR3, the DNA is TGTGCCAGCAGCCGGGACAGGGGGCGGTTAAGCGAGCAGTACTTC. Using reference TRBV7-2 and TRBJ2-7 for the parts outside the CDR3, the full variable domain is GAGVSQSPSNKVTEKGKDVELRCDPISGHTALYWYRQSLGQGLEFLIYFQGNSAPDKSGLPSDRFSAERTGGSVSTLTIQRTQQEDSAVYLCASSRDRGRLSEQYFGPGTRLTVT.